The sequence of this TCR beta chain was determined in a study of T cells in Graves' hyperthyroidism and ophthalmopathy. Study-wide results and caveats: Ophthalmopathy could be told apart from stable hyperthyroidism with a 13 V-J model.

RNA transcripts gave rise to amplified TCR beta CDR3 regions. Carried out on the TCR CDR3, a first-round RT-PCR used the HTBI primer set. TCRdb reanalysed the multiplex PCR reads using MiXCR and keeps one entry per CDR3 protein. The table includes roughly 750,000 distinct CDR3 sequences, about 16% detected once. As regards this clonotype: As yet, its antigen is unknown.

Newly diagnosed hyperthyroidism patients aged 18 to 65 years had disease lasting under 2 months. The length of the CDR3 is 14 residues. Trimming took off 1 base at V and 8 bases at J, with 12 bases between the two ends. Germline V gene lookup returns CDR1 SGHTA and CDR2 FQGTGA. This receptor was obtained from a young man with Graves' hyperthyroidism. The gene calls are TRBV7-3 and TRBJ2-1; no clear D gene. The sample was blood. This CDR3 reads CASSLSANLDEQFF. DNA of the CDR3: TGTGCCAGCAGCTTAAGTGCTAACTTGGATGAGCAGTTCTTC.